This T cell receptor (beta chain) stems from a study of OX40 agonist ivuxolimab in advanced cancers. Study-wide context: About 40% of patients had received prior checkpoint inhibitor therapy. The study reported partial responses in three patients: one hepatocellular carcinoma, two cutaneous melanoma. Study-wide results and caveats: Also showing low normalized T-cell clonal expansion were some of the nonresponders. CD8+ T cells averaged more expanded clones than CD4+.

V lost 3 bases and J lost 1, with 6 bases in between. Germline V gives CDR1 SEHNR, CDR2 FQNEAQ (reference sequence). The CDR3 loop spans 13 amino acids. The repertoire was sequenced with immunoSEQ multiplex PCR; TCRdb's copy has only in-frame clones and lacks some. The table lists 27,000 or so clones, approximately 83% of them singletons. Comment on this clone: The target antigen is unknown.

The clonotype originates from an adult with an advanced solid tumor such as melanoma, head and neck, liver or kidney cancer. This specimen was CD4+ or CD8+ T cells sorted from blood, taken in a trial of the OX40 agonist ivuxolimab. The V and J genes are TRBV7-9 and TRBJ1-1; D is ambiguous. CDR3 sequence (DNA): TGTGCCAGCAGCTTCCGGGGGAACACTGAAGCTTTCTTT. This translates into CASSFRGNTEAFF.